These 18 T cell receptor beta chains originate from one sample sequenced in a study of a mutant IDH1 vaccine in newly diagnosed glioma. Time point denoted: week 5, during vaccination. Each vaccine dose was 300 ug of mutant IDH1 20-mer peptide, with topical imiquimod. TCRdb's copy holds only in-frame clones and misses some; the assay was immunoSEQ multiplex PCR. The top ten hold around 5.2% of the sample, which has 40,000 to 55,000 clones, 78% seen once. No antigen has been assigned to these receptors. The sequences come from PBMCs, collected from a glioma patient whose treatment included an IDH1 peptide vaccine. The origin of the receptors is a man aged 50 to 60 with glioma.

This clone was recorded only once. The rearrangement joins TRBV11-2 to TRBJ1-1, with 8 bases identical to TRBD1. The germline CDR1 and CDR2 sequences are SGHAT and FQNNGV. The trim removed 6 bases at V and 5 bases at J, leaving 8 bases unmatched. The CDR3 runs to 14 residues. CDR3 bases: TGTGCCAGCAGTCCACAGGGGGTTGATACTGAAGCTTTCTTT. Residues: CASSPQGVDTEAFF.

The rearrangement joins TRBV11-2 to TRBJ1-1; 7 nucleotides line up with TRBD1. The ends lost 7 bases at V and 1 base at J; junction bases unmatched: 9. This CDR3 comprises 15 residues. The germline gives CDR1 SGHAT, CDR2 FQNNGV. This CDR3 reads CASIQAGQANTEAFF. The CDR3 nucleotides read TGTGCCAGCATACAAGCCGGACAGGCGAACACTGAAGCTTTCTTT.

The chain uses TRBV13 and TRBJ1-4; 10 nucleotides match TRBD1. The CDR3 loop spans 15 amino acids. In germline, CDR1 is PRHDT, CDR2 FYEKMQ (reference sequence). Unmatched junction bases numbered 6, after V lost 6 bases and J lost 5 bases. The CDR3 protein is CASSRSTGGNEKLFF. The CDR3 nucleotides are TGTGCCAGCAGTCGCTCGACAGGGGGCAATGAAAAACTGTTTTTT.

This chain connects TRBV15 to TRBJ1-1; D is unclear. Trimming shortened V by 0 bases and J by 4 bases, and 9 bases separated the two germline ends. Germline loops: CDR1 LNHNV, CDR2 YYDKDF (reference sequence). CDR3 length: 14 residues. The CDR3 DNA sequence: TGTGCCACCAGCAGAGATCGTTTGGGCACTGAAGCTTTCTTT. Translated: CATSRDRLGTEAFF.

This clone was seen only a few times. V is TRBV19 and J is TRBJ1-5; D is unresolved. This CDR3 has 14 residues. The V end lost 7 bases, the J end lost 4 bases, and 14 bases lay between the germline ends. Per the germline V gene, CDR1 is LNHDA and CDR2 is SQIVND (reference sequence). DNA of the CDR3: TGTGCCAGTACCTTGCAGAGGTTTAATCAGCCCCAGCATTTT. Amino acid sequence: CASTLQRFNQPQHF.

The V and J genes are TRBV7-9 and TRBJ1-6, with D unresolved. Trimming left V 2 bases short and J 6 bases short, with 20 bases between. Germline CDR1 reads SEHNR; CDR2 reads FQNEAQ (reference sequence). The CDR3 extends over 18 amino acids. The CDR3 spells CASSLRSAGQVANSPLHF. CDR3 in DNA: TGTGCCAGCAGCTTAAGGTCCGCGGGTCAGGTTGCTAATTCACCCCTCCACTTT.

J is TRBJ1-2 and V is TRBV30, with TRBD1 matching over 7 bases. Germline V gene lookup returns CDR1 GTSNPN and CDR2 SVGIG (reference sequence). J was trimmed by 5 bases and V by 1 base; bases with no gene match: 16. The CDR3 spans 17 residues. CDR3 coding DNA: TGTGCCTGGAGTGACGGTCCCGGGAGACAGGGCATTTATGGCTACACCTTC. Translating it yields CAWSDGPGRQGIYGYTF.

The rearrangement links TRBV29-1 to TRBJ1-1; D remains unclear. The germline V gene encodes CDR1 SQVTM and CDR2 ANQGSEA. The CDR3 runs 12 residues. V was pared by 3 bases and J by 1 base, with 6 bases between. The CDR3 here is CSVDKQNTEAFF. As DNA, the CDR3 is TGCAGCGTTGATAAGCAGAACACTGAAGCTTTCTTT.

This clone was seen more than once but under ten times. The rearrangement links TRBV2 to TRBJ1-1; D is unclear. Germline V lookup: CDR1 SNHLY, CDR2 FYNNEI. The CDR3 runs to 14 residues. The V and J ends lost 6 bases and 0 bases respectively, with 11 bases between them. In nucleotides, the CDR3 is TGTGCCAGCAGAGCAACATTCATGAACACTGAAGCTTTCTTT. Its translation: CASRATFMNTEAFF.

The sample holds a few counts of this clone. Other DNA sequences in the same sample also yield this CDR3. As DNA, the CDR3 is TGTGCCATCAGTGACTCCACAGATACGCAGTATTTT. Protein product: CAISDSTDTQYF. The chain carries TRBV10-3 and TRBJ2-3; D not certain. The CDR3 sequence is 12 residues long. V lost 3 bases, J lost 2 bases, and 3 bases lay in between. The germline gives CDR1 ENHRY, CDR2 SYGVKD.

This sequence joins TRBV28 and TRBJ1-2, with a weak D call TRBD1 (5 bases). Per the germline V gene, CDR1 is MDHEN and CDR2 is SYDVKM. The V and J ends lost 2 bases and 0 bases respectively, with 7 bases between them. The CDR3 spans 14 residues. CDR3 sequence reads: CASSLGGTNYGYTF. In DNA, the CDR3 is TGTGCCAGCAGTTTAGGGGGGACTAACTATGGCTACACCTTC.

The rearrangement joins TRBV7-6 to TRBJ2-3, with a possible D match to TRBD1 (6 bases). This CDR3 comprises 15 residues. V was cut by 3 bases and J by 2 bases, with 12 bases left in between. Germline V lookup: CDR1 SGHVS, CDR2 FNYEAQ. The CDR3 protein is CASSLNRDVTDTQYF. The DNA of the CDR3 is TGTGCCAGCAGCTTGAACAGGGATGTCACAGATACGCAGTATTTT.

This chain connects TRBV9 to TRBJ2-3, with a possible D match to TRBD2 (5 bases). This CDR3 contains 14 residues. Germline loops: CDR1 SGDLS, CDR2 YYNGEE. The ends were cut back, 0 bases at V and 4 bases at J, with 9 bases in the middle. This CDR3 is CASSVVLAADTQYF. For the CDR3, the DNA is TGTGCCAGCAGCGTAGTCCTAGCAGCAGATACGCAGTATTTT.

This chain uses TRBV4-1 with TRBJ2-7; D may match TRBD1 or TRBD2 (7 bases each). From germline, CDR1 is MGHRA and CDR2 YSYEKL. V lost 0 bases and J 0 bases, leaving 15 bases between the germline ends. This CDR3 comprises 17 residues. CDR3 nucleotide sequence: TGCGCCAGCAGCCAAGATGAAGACAGGGAGGGCTCCTACGAGCAGTACTTC. It translates to CASSQDEDREGSYEQYF.

In this sample, this clone turned up a few times. This chain uses TRBV19 with TRBJ1-5; the match to TRBD1 covers 7 bases. V gave up 6 bases and J gave up 6 bases; unmatched junction bases: 2. This CDR3 region has 12 residues. The V gene's germline CDR1 is LNHDA and CDR2 SQIVND (reference sequence). In nucleotides, the CDR3 is TGTGCCAGTAGAACAGGGGCTCAGCCCCAGCATTTT. Translated: CASRTGAQPQHF.

This clone appeared once. DNA of the CDR3: TGTGCCAGCAGCAAGGCCCCCCAGGAAATCATGAACACTGAAGCTTTCTTT. It codes for CASSKAPQEIMNTEAFF. The rearrangement joins TRBV2 to TRBJ1-1; D is unresolved. The germline V gene has CDR1 SNHLY and CDR2 FYNNEI. Trimming took 6 bases from V and 0 from J, leaving 20 bases between them. This CDR3 is built from 17 residues.

This clone has more than one count but fewer than ten. The chain has TRBV5-1 and TRBJ1-1, with D possibly being TRBD1 (6 bases). Trimming took off 4 bases at V and 3 bases at J, with 10 bases between the two ends. This CDR3 is 13 amino acids long. Germline loops: CDR1 SGHRS, CDR2 YFSETQ. CDR3 coding DNA: TGCGCCAGCAGCCCCGGACAGCACACTGAAGCTTTCTTT. Translated: CASSPGQHTEAFF.

This chain connects TRBV2 to TRBJ2-7; maybe TRBD1 (5 bases). The V end was cut by 3 bases, the J end by 7 bases, with 13 bases between. The CDR3 covers 13 residues. The germline V gene has CDR1 SNHLY and CDR2 FYNNEI. The CDR3 loop reads CASSDLQGGEQYF. The DNA for the CDR3 is TGTGCCAGCAGTGACCTCCAGGGTGGTGAGCAGTACTTC.